The 15 T cell receptor beta chains presented below share a single source sample, sequenced in a study of blood T cell repertoires in COVID-19. Libraries were prepared by immunoSEQ multiplex PCR; TCRdb keeps only in-frame clonotypes and omits some of them. The sample shows under 300,000 clones, around 90% of them seen only once. The sequenced sample consisted of peripheral blood. The receptors originated from a woman in her thirties or forties who had recovered from COVID-19.

The chain uses TRBV18 and TRBJ2-7; perhaps TRBD1 as D (5 bases). The CDR3 totals 14 residues. Per the germline V gene, CDR1 is KGHSH and CDR2 is LQKENI. V was shortened by 6 bases and J by 3 bases, with 15 bases between the two germline ends. The chain's CDR3 is CASSSQGRHYEQYF. DNA of the CDR3: TGTGCCAGCTCGTCTCAGGGCAGACACTACGAGCAGTACTTC.

This CDR3 is CASSPAGGEQYF. The CDR3 DNA reads as TGTGCCAGCAGCCCCGCGGGTGGGGAGCAGTACTTC. This rearrangement joins TRBV7-3 to TRBJ2-7, with TRBD2 as a possible D gene (5 bases). This CDR3 has 12 amino acids. Germline CDR1 SGHTA, CDR2 FQGTGA. The germline V and J ends were trimmed by 5 bases and 7 bases, with 12 bases remaining between them.

The V and J genes are TRBV27 and TRBJ2-7; D unclear. V dropped 3 bases and J dropped 5 bases, with 14 bases sitting between them. The CDR3 length is 14 residues. CDR1 and CDR2 from the germline V gene are MNHEY and SMNVEV (reference sequence). CDR3 protein: CASSFYRANNEQYF. The CDR3 nucleotides read TGTGCCAGCAGTTTTTATCGCGCAAATAACGAGCAGTACTTC.

The chain carries TRBV30 and TRBJ2-1; TRBD2 aligns across 11 bases. From germline, CDR1 is GTSNPN and CDR2 SVGIG (reference sequence). The junction had 5 bases not matched to a gene; V was cut back by 6 bases and J by 4 bases. The CDR3 extends over 14 amino acids. CDR3 region: CACDGTSGYNEQFF. CDR3 coding DNA: TGTGCCTGTGACGGGACTAGCGGATACAATGAGCAGTTCTTC.

A single count supports this clone. The chain has TRBV19 and TRBJ2-3, with D uncertain. Trimming shortened V by 6 bases and J by 2 bases, and 9 bases separated the two germline ends. The CDR3 is 13 residues long. Germline CDR1 and CDR2: LNHDA and SQIVND (reference sequence). CDR3 in amino acids: CASSSADTDTQYF. CDR3 in DNA: TGTGCCAGTAGCAGCGCCGACACAGATACGCAGTATTTT.

This chain connects TRBV7-2 to TRBJ2-1, with 12 bases matching TRBD1. V lost 5 bases and J lost 9; bases outside the gene matches: 8. Germline V gene sequence: CDR1 SGHTA, CDR2 FQGNSA. This CDR3 spans 15 amino acids. In DNA, the CDR3 is TGTGCCAGCAGCCCCTGGGGACAGGGGGCCGGTGAGCAGTTCTTC. Amino acid sequence: CASSPWGQGAGEQFF.

The chain links TRBV2 to TRBJ2-5; TRBD1 matches 7 bases. V shed 4 bases, J shed 1 base, and the junction held 3 bases outside the gene matches. The germline CDR1 and CDR2 sequences are SNHLY and FYNNEI. This CDR3 has 14 amino acids. The CDR3 is CASSGQGGQETQYF. The CDR3 DNA is TGTGCCAGCAGTGGACAGGGTGGCCAAGAGACCCAGTACTTC. The complete variable domain, with remaining parts taken from reference TRBV2 and TRBJ2-5, reads EPEVTQTPSHQVTQMGQEVILRCVPISNHLYFYWYRQILGQKVEFLVSFYNNEISEKSEIFDDQFSVERPDGSNFTLKIRSTKLEDSAMYFCASSGQGGQETQYFGPGTRLLVL.

This clone was counted a single time. This rearrangement joins TRBV7-9 to TRBJ2-1; TRBD1 might be the D (6 bases). The CDR3 is 18 amino acids. V was cut by 7 bases and J by 0 bases, with 22 bases left in between. In germline, CDR1 is SEHNR, CDR2 FQNEAQ (reference sequence). In nucleotides, the CDR3 is TGTGCCAGCACCTTTACGGCACGGACAGACTACTCCTACAATGAGCAGTTCTTC. Its translation is CASTFTARTDYSYNEQFF.

This clone was seen once. The chain couples TRBV5-1 to TRBJ1-3; 7 bases fit TRBD1. Trimming cost V 0 bases and J 8 bases; bases outside gene matches: 5. This CDR3 spans 14 amino acids. Germline V lookup: CDR1 SGHRS, CDR2 YFSETQ. The CDR3 DNA reads as TGCGCCAGCAGCTTGGTGGCAGGGGGAGACACCATATATTTT. It is translated as CASSLVAGGDTIYF.

This chain links TRBV3-1 (or the pseudogene TRBV3-2) with TRBJ1-6; possible D gene TRBD1, 6 bases. The CDR3 is 16 residues long. V lost 1 base to trimming and J lost 4 bases, with 11 bases between them. Germline CDR1 and CDR2: LGHDT and YNNKEL (reference sequence). In DNA, the CDR3 is TGTGCCAGCAGCCAAGTTTGGGACAATTATAATTCACCCCTCCACTTT. Translated: CASSQVWDNYNSPLHF.

J is TRBJ1-1 and V is TRBV21-1; TRBD1, the table's D call, was not compared with the DNA. TRBV21-1 is noted as a pseudogene. CDR3 length: 18 amino acids. Written as DNA, the CDR3 is TGTGCCAGCAGCGAAACCACTGGGTGGGGCAGCAGGAACACTGAAGCTTTCTTT. Amino acids: CASSETTGWGSRNTEAFF.

This chain links TRBV30 with TRBJ1-2, with 8 bases aligning to TRBD1. Germline CDR1 reads GTSNPN; CDR2 reads SVGIG (reference sequence). The CDR3 is 14 residues long. V was clipped by 1 base and J by 3 bases; unmatched bases: 4. The CDR3 loop reads CAWSGQGTHYGYTF. For the CDR3, the DNA is TGTGCCTGGAGTGGACAGGGGACCCACTATGGCTACACCTTC.

The J gene is TRBJ2-1, the V gene TRBV29-1; 11 positions agree with TRBD2. CDR1 is SQVTM and CDR2 is ANQGSEA in the germline V gene. Unmatched junction bases numbered 3, after V lost 5 bases and J lost 3 bases. The CDR3 totals 14 residues. The CDR3 DNA is TGCAGCGTTCAGGGGACTAGCGGCTACAATGAGCAGTTCTTC. This sequence encodes CSVQGTSGYNEQFF.

With regard to this clone: This sample also contains other DNA sequences that code for the same CDR3. This chain joins TRBV19 and TRBJ1-5; 8 positions match TRBD1. V shed 5 bases, J shed 6 bases, and the junction held 6 bases outside the gene matches. CDR3 length: 14 residues. Germline CDR1 is LNHDA and CDR2 is SQIVND (reference sequence). The CDR3: CASSPGQGGQPQHF. The CDR3, as DNA: TGTGCCAGTAGTCCTGGACAGGGCGGTCAGCCCCAGCATTTT.

The V gene is TRBV3-1 (or the pseudogene TRBV3-2), the J gene TRBJ1-3, with 8 positions matching TRBD1. V lost 1 base and J lost 2; bases outside the gene matches: 1. There are 15 residues in the CDR3. CDR1 is LGHDT, CDR2 YNNKEL, per germline (reference sequence). DNA of the CDR3: TGTGCCAGCAGCCAAGCACAGGGGGCTGGAAACACCATATATTTT. It is translated as CASSQAQGAGNTIYF.